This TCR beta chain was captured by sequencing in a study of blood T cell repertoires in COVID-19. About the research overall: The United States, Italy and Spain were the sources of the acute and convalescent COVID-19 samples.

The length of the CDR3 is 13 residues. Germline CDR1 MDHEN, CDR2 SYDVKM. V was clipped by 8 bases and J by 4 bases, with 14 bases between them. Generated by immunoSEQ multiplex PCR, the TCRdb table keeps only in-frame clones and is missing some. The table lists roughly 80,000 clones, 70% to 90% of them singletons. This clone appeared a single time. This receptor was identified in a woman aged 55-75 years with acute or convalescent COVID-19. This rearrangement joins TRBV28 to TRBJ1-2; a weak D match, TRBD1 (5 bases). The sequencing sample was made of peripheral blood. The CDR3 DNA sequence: TGTGCCAGCGGACTGGGGGGGGGCTATGGCTACACCTTC. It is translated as CASGLGGGYGYTF.